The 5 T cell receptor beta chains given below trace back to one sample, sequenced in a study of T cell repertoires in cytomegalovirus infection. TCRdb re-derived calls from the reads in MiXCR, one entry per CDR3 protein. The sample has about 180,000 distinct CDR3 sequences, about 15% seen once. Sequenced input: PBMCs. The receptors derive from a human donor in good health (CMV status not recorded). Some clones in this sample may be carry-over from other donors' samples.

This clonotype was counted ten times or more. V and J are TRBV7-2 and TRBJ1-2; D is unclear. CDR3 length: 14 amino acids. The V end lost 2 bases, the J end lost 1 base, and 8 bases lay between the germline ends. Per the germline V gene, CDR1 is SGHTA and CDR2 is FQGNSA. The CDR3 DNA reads TGTGCCAGCAGCTTATTAGACGGTAACTATGGCTACACCTTC. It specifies CASSLLDGNYGYTF.

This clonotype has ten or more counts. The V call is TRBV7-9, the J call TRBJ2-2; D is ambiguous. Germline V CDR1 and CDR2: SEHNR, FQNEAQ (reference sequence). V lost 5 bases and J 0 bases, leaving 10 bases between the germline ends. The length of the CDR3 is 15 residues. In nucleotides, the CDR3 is TGTGCCAGCAGCCCGACATTCGCGAACACCGGGGAGCTGTTTTTT. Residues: CASSPTFANTGELFF.

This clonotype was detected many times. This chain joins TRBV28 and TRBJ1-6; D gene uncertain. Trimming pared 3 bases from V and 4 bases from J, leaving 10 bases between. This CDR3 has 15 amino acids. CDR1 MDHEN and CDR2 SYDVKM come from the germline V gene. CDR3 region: CASSFQTTYNSPLHF. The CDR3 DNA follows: TGTGCCAGCAGTTTCCAGACAACTTATAATTCACCCCTCCACTTT.

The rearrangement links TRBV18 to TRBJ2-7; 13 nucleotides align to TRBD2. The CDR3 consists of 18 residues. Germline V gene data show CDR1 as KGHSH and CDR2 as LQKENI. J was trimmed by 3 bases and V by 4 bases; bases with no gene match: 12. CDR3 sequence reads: CASSRTEPGLAGVYEQYF. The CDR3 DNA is TGTGCCAGCTCACGGACCGAGCCCGGACTAGCGGGAGTCTACGAGCAGTACTTC.

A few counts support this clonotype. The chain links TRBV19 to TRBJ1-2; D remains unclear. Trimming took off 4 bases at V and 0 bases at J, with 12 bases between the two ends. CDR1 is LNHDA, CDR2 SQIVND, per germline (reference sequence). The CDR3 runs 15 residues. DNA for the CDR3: TGTGCCAGTAGTACGTCCGGGCCAGCTAACTATGGCTACACCTTC. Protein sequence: CASSTSGPANYGYTF.